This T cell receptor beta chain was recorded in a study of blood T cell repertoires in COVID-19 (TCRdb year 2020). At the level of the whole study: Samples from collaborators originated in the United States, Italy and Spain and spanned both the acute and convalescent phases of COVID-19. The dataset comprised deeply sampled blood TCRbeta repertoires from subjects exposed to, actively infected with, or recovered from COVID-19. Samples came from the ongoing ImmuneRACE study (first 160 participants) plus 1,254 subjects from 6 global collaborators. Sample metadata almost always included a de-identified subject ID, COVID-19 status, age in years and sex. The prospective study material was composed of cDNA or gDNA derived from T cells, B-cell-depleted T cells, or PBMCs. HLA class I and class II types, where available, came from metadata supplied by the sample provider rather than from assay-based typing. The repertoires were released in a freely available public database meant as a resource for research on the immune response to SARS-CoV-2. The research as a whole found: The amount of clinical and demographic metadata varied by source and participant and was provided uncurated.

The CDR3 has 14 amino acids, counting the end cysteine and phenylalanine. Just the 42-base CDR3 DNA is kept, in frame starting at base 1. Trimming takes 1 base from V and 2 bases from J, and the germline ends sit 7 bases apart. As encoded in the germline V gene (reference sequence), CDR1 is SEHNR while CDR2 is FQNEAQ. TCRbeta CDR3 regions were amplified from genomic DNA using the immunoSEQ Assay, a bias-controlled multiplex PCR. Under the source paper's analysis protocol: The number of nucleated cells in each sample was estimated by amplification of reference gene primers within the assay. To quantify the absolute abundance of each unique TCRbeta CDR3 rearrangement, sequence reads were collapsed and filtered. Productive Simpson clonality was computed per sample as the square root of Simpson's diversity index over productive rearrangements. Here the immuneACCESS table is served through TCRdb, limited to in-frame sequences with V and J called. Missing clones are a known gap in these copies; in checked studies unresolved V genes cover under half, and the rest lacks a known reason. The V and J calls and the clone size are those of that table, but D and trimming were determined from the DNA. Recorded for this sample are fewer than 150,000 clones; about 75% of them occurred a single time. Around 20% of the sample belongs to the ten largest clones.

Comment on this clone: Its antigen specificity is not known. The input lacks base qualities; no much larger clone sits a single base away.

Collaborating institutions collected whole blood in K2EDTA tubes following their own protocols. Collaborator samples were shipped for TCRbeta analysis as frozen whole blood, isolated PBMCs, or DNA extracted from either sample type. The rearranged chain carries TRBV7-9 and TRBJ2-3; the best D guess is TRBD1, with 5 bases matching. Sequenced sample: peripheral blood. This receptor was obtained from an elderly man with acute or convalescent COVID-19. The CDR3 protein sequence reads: CASSLETATDTQYF. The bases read TGTGCCAGCAGCTTAGAGACAGCCACAGATACGCAGTATTTT.